This TCR beta chain was recovered during a study of PD-L1 blockade in urothelial cancer (dated by TCRdb to between 2016 and 2019). About the full investigation: Every patient began therapy in 2014 and was given atezolizumab 1,200 mg intravenously every 3 weeks. About 85% of the 29 patients were identified as males with urothelial cancer of bladder origin, and a prior smoking history was reported by 18 of 29 patients. Patients had an ECOG performance status of 0 or 1 and had received between 0 and 3 prior chemotherapy regimens. Blood samples were analyzed 3 weeks after the start of treatment (second dose) and 6 weeks after the start of treatment. A median of about 150,000 T cells and fewer than 85,000 unique TCRs was obtained from blood samples, and a median clonality of approximately 0.086 was observed. An exploratory multi-omic analysis was conducted of the somatic, immune and clinical correlates of response to PD-L1 blockade with atezolizumab in urothelial cancer. TCR sequencing covered pretreatment tumor samples and matched, serially collected peripheral blood taken before and after atezolizumab treatment. Durable clinical benefit was defined as progression-free survival longer than 6 months, and TCR features were also tested against progression-free and overall survival. Whole exome sequencing and RNA sequencing of pretreatment tumors were performed alongside TCR sequencing in the same patients. Several patients achieved durable clinical benefit and 20 did not. Under 30 patients had pretreatment blood TCR-seq, some 24 had at least one posttreatment blood collection, and some 24 had tumor TCR-seq. The full study reports these points: Patients with durable benefit showed greater expansion of tumor-associated TCR clones in peripheral blood 3 weeks after starting treatment (n ≈ 20, p = 0.022). A pretreatment peripheral blood TCR clonality below the median was linked to improved progression-free and overall survival. Because the sample size was small (n ≈ 29) and many of the analyses were exploratory, the results are meant to be hypothesis-generating.

The CDR3 runs 15 amino acids, cysteine and phenylalanine included. The read is trimmed to its CDR3 DNA, 45 bases read in frame from base 1. V is shortened by 5 bases, J by 7 bases, and the region joining them spans 18 bases. The CDR1 and CDR2 encoded by the germline V gene are SGHTA and FQGNSA. On this clone itself: The antigen this receptor binds is unknown. The sample holds no much larger clone one base away, and base qualities are not on file.

A cohort of approximately 31 patients with locally advanced or metastatic urothelial carcinoma, treated at Memorial Sloan Kettering on a trial protocol, was included. Peripheral blood mononuclear cells were collected pretreatment and during treatment, with between 1 and 8 total time points per patient. The Qiagen DNeasy Blood extraction kit was used to purify genomic DNA from total PBMCs and from tumor samples. PBMCs were collected pretreatment and during treatment, and were isolated and stored as previously described. Synthetic TCR analog templates were spiked into each PCR so that absolute template abundance could be estimated from read counts. TCRbeta CDR3 regions were amplified from genomic DNA with bias-controlled V and J gene primers using the immunoSEQ assay. Sequencing of rearranged TCRbeta segments was performed at approximately 20X coverage. For the original study's pipeline: Clustering was used to correct sequencing errors, and CDR3s were annotated against IMGT so that V, D and J genes could be assigned. Out-of-frame and stop-codon sequences were excluded, and only productive TCRbeta rearrangements were used in downstream analyses. Clonality was computed as one minus Shannon entropy normalized by the log of the number of unique productive sequences. Clones differing between time points or between blood and tumor were identified using Fisher's exact test with Benjamini-Hochberg correction, with an adjusted p below 0.01 applied as the threshold. In its TCRdb copy, this immuneACCESS table keeps in-frame sequences only and misses some clones. Where compared with another copy, unresolved V genes explain less than half of these, and the others have no known cause. V and J calls and clone size are those listed in that table; D and trimming were worked out from the DNA. This sample lists tens of thousands of clones; around 83% were detected once. Jointly, the top ten make up roughly 29% of the sample.

This TCR derives from a man in his 60s with urothelial cancer. The chain employs TRBV7-2 and TRBJ2-1; the D segment could be TRBD1, given 6 matching bases. The sample in question was PBMCs, obtained around atezolizumab (anti-PD-L1) treatment. CDR3 reads: CASSRDTASGNEQFF. The nucleotide sequence reads TGTGCCAGCAGCAGGGACACCGCCTCGGGGAATGAGCAGTTCTTC.